A selection of T cell receptor beta chains follows, all from one sample in a study of T cell responses to AZD1222 COVID-19 vaccine. Only in-frame clones appear in the TCRdb table, and some are missing; sequencing was by immunoSEQ multiplex PCR. Among approximately 94,000 clones listed, 87% were seen once. The sample consisted of peripheral blood, taken on day 0 of AZD1222 vaccination. The receptors here all came from an adult in good health. CDR3s include the opening cysteine and the closing phenylalanine or tryptophan. A D gene is named only where the DNA matches it firmly. Rows give clone size only sometimes, using once, few, many, or a class for an expanded clone.

TRBJ1-1	-	TRBV7-2	-	TGTGCCAGCAGCTTAGCACAGAAGAACACTGAAGCTTTCTTT	CASSLAQKNTEAFF
TRBJ2-5	TRBD2	TRBV5-4	-	TGTGCCAGCAGCCGGGGGCTAGCGGGAGAGACCCAGTACTTC	CASSRGLAGETQYF
TRBJ1-5	-	TRBV24-1	-	TGTGCCACCAGTGATTTGTTCCCGGGAGCGAACGTGAGAAAGGGGCATAGCAATCAGCCCCAGCATTTT	CATSDLFPGANVRKGHSNQPQHF
TRBJ2-5	-	TRBV30	-	TGTGCCTGGAATCAGCGGGCGAGTCGGGAGACCCAGTACTTC	CAWNQRASRETQYF
TRBJ1-1	TRBD1	TRBV10-2	-	TGCGCCAGCACGATCATAAGGAAGACAGGGGGCGAGACTGAAGCTTTCTTT	CASTIIRKTGGETEAFF
TRBJ2-1	TRBD1	TRBV12-3/TRBV12-4	-	TGTGCCAGCCTAGGGAACAGGGGCCGTCAGCAGTTCTTC	CASLGNRGRQQFF
TRBJ2-5	TRBD2	TRBV7-2	-	TGTGCCAGCAGGGGACTAGCGAAGGAGACCCAGTACTTC	CASRGLAKETQYF
TRBJ2-1	TRBD2	TRBV7-2	-	TGTGCCAGCAGCCTAAGCGGGGGGGCCAACCATGAGCAGTTCTTC	CASSLSGGANHEQFF
TRBJ2-1	TRBD2	TRBV7-2	-	TGTGCCAGCAGCATTAGCGGGGACCCCTACAATGAGCAGTTCTTC	CASSISGDPYNEQFF
TRBJ1-4	TRBD1	TRBV9	-	TGTGCCAGCAGCGAGGGGACAGGGGATGAAAAACTGTTTTTT	CASSEGTGDEKLFF
TRBJ1-1	-	TRBV10-3	-	TGTGCCATCCAGCAGGGGTCTGAAGCTTTCTTT	CAIQQGSEAFF
TRBJ1-5	TRBD1	TRBV7-8	-	TGTGCCAGCAGCCGCGGACAGGGGGGCAATCAGCCCCAGCATTTT	CASSRGQGGNQPQHF
TRBJ1-2	-	TRBV6-5	-	TGTGCCAGCAGCCGAACGAGATTTAACTATGGCTACACCTTC	CASSRTRFNYGYTF
TRBJ1-1	-	TRBV10-2	-	TGCGCCAGCAGTGGTAGCAGGGTGAACACTGAAGCTTTCTTT	CASSGSRVNTEAFF
TRBJ2-3	-	TRBV7-2	-	TGTGCCAGCAGCTCCCTCTCGCGGGGTCGCCTAGATACGCAGTATTTT	CASSSLSRGRLDTQYF
TRBJ2-1	TRBD2	TRBV28	-	TGTGCCAGCAGTTTGCTGAGCGGGAGCTCCTACAATGAGCAGTTCTTC	CASSLLSGSSYNEQFF
TRBJ1-5	-	TRBV3-1/TRBV3-2	-	TGTGCCAGCAGCCAGGGGGCTAGCAATCAGCCCCAGCATTTT	CASSQGASNQPQHF
TRBJ1-2	TRBD1	TRBV27	-	TGTGCCAGCAGGCGAACAGGGGGGCCTGTCGGCTACACCTTC	CASRRTGGPVGYTF
TRBJ1-1	-	TRBV13	-	TGTGCCAGCAGCTTAAAGGTTTTTGAAACTGAAGCTTTCTTT	CASSLKVFETEAFF
TRBJ1-2	TRBD1	TRBV29-1	-	TGCAGCGTTGAAGTGGGACAGGGGAGGTTCTATGGCTACACCTTC	CSVEVGQGRFYGYTF
TRBJ2-7	-	TRBV11-3	-	TGTGCCAGCAGCTTAACGTGGTCTCTGAACTACGAGCAGTACTTC	CASSLTWSLNYEQYF
TRBJ2-1	-	TRBV7-9	-	TGTGCCAGCAGCTTACAGGAGACAAGGTACAATGAGCAGTTCTTC	CASSLQETRYNEQFF
TRBJ1-2	-	TRBV5-6	-	TGTGCCAGCAGCTACACAGGCTACTATGGCTACACCTTC	CASSYTGYYGYTF
TRBJ1-1	-	TRBV7-9	once	TGTGCCAGCAGCTCCCCCTCCTCGGGGATGGTGAACACTGAAGCTTTCTTT	CASSSPSSGMVNTEAFF
TRBJ2-3	-	TRBV5-1	few	TGCGCCAGCAGCTTGGATAGCACAGATACGCAGTATTTT	CASSLDSTDTQYF
TRBJ1-4	-	TRBV6-4	-	TGTGCCAGCACCCCGGACGGTGAAACAATGGGAGTGTTTTTT	CASTPDGETMGVFF
TRBJ2-1	-	TRBV29-1	-	TGCAGCGGCTCTACCGGGCGCGGTGAGCAGTTCTTC	CSGSTGRGEQFF
TRBJ2-1	TRBD2	TRBV7-9	-	TGTGCCAGCAGCGCTCCGGGACTAGACCTAAACAATGAGCAGTTCTTC	CASSAPGLDLNNEQFF
TRBJ2-4	TRBD2	TRBV7-2	once	TGTGCCAGCAGCTTAGGGCGGGAGGGCCTGGGAAACATTCAGTACTTC	CASSLGREGLGNIQYF
TRBJ1-5	-	TRBV18	-	TGTGCCAGCTCACCAGAGGGTCCACATCAGCCCCAGCATTTT	CASSPEGPHQPQHF
TRBJ2-7	TRBD2	TRBV14	-	TGTGCCAGCAGCTCACTAGCGGGAGGGCCATACGAGCAGTACTTC	CASSSLAGGPYEQYF
TRBJ1-2	TRBD1	TRBV19	-	TGTGCCAGTAGCCGGGACAGTAACTATGGCTACACCTTC	CASSRDSNYGYTF
TRBJ1-3	-	TRBV6-5	-	TGTGCCAGCAGTCCGCCGACAGTCTCTGGAAACACCATATATTTT	CASSPPTVSGNTIYF
TRBJ2-1	TRBD2	TRBV19	-	TGTGCCAGTAAAGAGCGGGACCACGATGAGCAGTTCTTC	CASKERDHDEQFF
TRBJ1-1	-	TRBV6-5	-	TGTGCCAGCAGCTTATACACTGAAGCTTTCTTT	CASSLYTEAFF
TRBJ1-1	TRBD1	TRBV19	-	TGTGCCAGTAGTGGGGGTAACCGACAGGGGTACACTGAAGCTTTCTTT	CASSGGNRQGYTEAFF